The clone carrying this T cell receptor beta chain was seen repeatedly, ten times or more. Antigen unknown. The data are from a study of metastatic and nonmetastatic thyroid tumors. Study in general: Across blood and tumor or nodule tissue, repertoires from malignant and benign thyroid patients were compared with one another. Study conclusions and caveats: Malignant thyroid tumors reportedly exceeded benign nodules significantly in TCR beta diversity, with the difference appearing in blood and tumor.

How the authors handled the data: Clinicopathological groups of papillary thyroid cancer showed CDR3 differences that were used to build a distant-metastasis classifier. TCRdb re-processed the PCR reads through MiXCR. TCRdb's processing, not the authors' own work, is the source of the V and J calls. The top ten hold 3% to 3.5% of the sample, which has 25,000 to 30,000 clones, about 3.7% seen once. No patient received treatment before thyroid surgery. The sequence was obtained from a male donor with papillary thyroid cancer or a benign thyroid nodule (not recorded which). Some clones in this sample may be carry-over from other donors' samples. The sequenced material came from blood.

This CDR3 is CASSLGAGQGREQFF. The CDR3 bases are TGTGCCAGCAGCTTAGGGGCCGGACAGGGTCGCGAGCAGTTCTTC. The chain combines TRBV11-3 with TRBJ2-1, with 8 bases lining up with TRBD1. CDR1 and CDR2 from the germline V gene are SGHNT and YENEEA. The CDR3 loop spans 15 amino acids. Trimming cost V 1 base and J 10 bases; bases outside gene matches: 9.